This is a list of T cell receptor beta chains from one sample in a study of technical replicates of blood from several donors. Clones were read by immunoSEQ multiplex PCR, and TCRdb kept only the in-frame ones, dropping some. The sample lists about 70,000 clones, approximately 96% occurring once. The sequencing sample was made of T cells isolated from PBMCs. The receptors here all came from a human donor in good health. The CDR3 runs from the conserved cysteine through the conserved F or W. A D gene is named only where the DNA matches it firmly. Expanded clones get a size class; other rows say once, few or many, or leave the size out.

J gene,CDR3 length,clone size,D gene,V gene,CDR3 protein,CDR3 DNA
TRBJ2-1,15,NA,TRBD2,TRBV2,CASTLGTSGYNEQFF,TGTGCCAGCACTTTAGGGACTAGCGGATACAATGAGCAGTTCTTC
TRBJ2-4,15,once,NA,TRBV6-5,CASSEGTLAKNIQYF,TGTGCCAGCAGCGAGGGTACTCTAGCCAAAAACATTCAGTACTTC
TRBJ2-1,14,NA,TRBD2,TRBV28,CASRPSGRHNEQFF,TGTGCCAGCAGGCCTAGCGGGAGACACAATGAGCAGTTCTTC
TRBJ2-7,15,NA,NA,TRBV7-8,CASSKGDTTHYEQYF,TGTGCCAGCAGCAAGGGGGACACGACCCACTACGAGCAGTACTTC
TRBJ2-1,15,NA,NA,TRBV6-5,CASSYYADSYNEQFF,TGTGCCAGCAGTTACTACGCCGACAGTTACAATGAGCAGTTCTTC
TRBJ1-5,15,NA,TRBD1,TRBV19,CASSIGTGFYQPQHF,TGTGCCAGTAGTATTGGGACAGGGTTTTATCAGCCCCAGCATTTT
TRBJ2-5,15,NA,NA,TRBV2,CASSEQWAVQETQYF,TGTGCCAGCAGTGAACAGTGGGCAGTCCAAGAGACCCAGTACTTC
TRBJ2-2,14,NA,NA,TRBV6-5,CASRMTVNTGELFF,TGTGCCAGCAGGATGACAGTGAACACCGGGGAGCTGTTTTTT
TRBJ1-5,14,once,NA,TRBV7-3,CASSSRRRGQPQHF,TGTGCCAGCAGCTCGCGGCGCCGCGGTCAGCCCCAGCATTTT
TRBJ1-2,11,NA,NA,TRBV5-6,CASSLGPGYTF,TGTGCCAGCAGCTTGGGTCCGGGCTACACCTTC
TRBJ2-5,16,NA,TRBD1,TRBV5-1,CASSLGQGAAQETQYF,TGCGCCAGCAGCTTGGGACAGGGCGCTGCGCAAGAGACCCAGTACTTC
TRBJ1-6,15,NA,NA,TRBV2,CASSDVATGTEPLHF,TGTGCCAGCAGTGATGTAGCGACAGGTACTGAACCCCTCCACTTT
TRBJ2-1,13,NA,TRBD2,TRBV4-1,CASSPPTSGWLFF,TGCGCCAGCAGCCCGCCGACTAGCGGCTGGCTGTTCTTC
TRBJ1-1,12,once,NA,TRBV11-2,CASSLIRTEAFF,TGTGCCAGCAGCCTAATACGCACTGAAGCTTTCTTT
TRBJ1-1,15,NA,TRBD1,TRBV19,CASSIDPGGRTEAFF,TGTGCCAGTAGTATAGATCCAGGGGGTCGCACTGAAGCTTTCTTT
TRBJ2-3,16,NA,TRBD2,TRBV28,CASTQTSGSWTDTQYF,TGTGCCAGCACCCAAACTAGCGGGAGTTGGACAGATACGCAGTATTTT
TRBJ1-2,14,NA,NA,TRBV27,CASSLTPSGMGYTF,TGTGCCAGCAGTTTAACTCCATCCGGTATGGGCTACACCTTC
TRBJ1-5,18,NA,NA,TRBV7-8,CASSLRAGGGVSNQPQHF,TGTGCCAGCAGCTTAAGGGCGGGGGGAGGAGTGAGCAATCAGCCCCAGCATTTT
TRBJ2-7,15,NA,NA,TRBV2,CASSEHAGYSYEQYF,TGTGCCAGCAGTGAACACGCAGGTTATTCCTACGAGCAGTACTTC
TRBJ2-1,16,NA,NA,TRBV11-2,CASSPTRGSSYNEQFF,TGTGCCAGCAGCCCTACACGAGGTAGCTCCTACAATGAGCAGTTCTTC
TRBJ1-1,14,NA,TRBD1,TRBV6-5,CASSPGQKNTEAFF,TGTGCCAGCAGCCCGGGACAGAAAAACACTGAAGCTTTCTTT
TRBJ1-2,13,once,NA,TRBV5-1,CASSLNPGNGYTF,TGCGCCAGCAGCTTGAATCCCGGTAATGGCTACACCTTC
TRBJ2-7,13,NA,TRBD1,TRBV5-6,CASSSTGGYEQYF,TGTGCCAGCAGCTCTACAGGGGGCTACGAGCAGTACTTC
TRBJ1-1,14,NA,NA,TRBV9,CASSVGPRNTEAFF,TGTGCCAGCAGCGTAGGCCCCAGGAACACTGAAGCTTTCTTT
TRBJ2-7,16,NA,TRBD2,TRBV5-6,CASSSPWTSGIYEQYF,TGTGCCAGCAGCTCCCCCTGGACTAGCGGGATCTACGAGCAGTACTTC
TRBJ2-2,18,NA,TRBD2,TRBV4-2,CASSHPTGTSVNTGELFF,TGTGCCAGCAGCCATCCGACCGGGACTAGCGTTAACACCGGGGAGCTGTTTTTT
TRBJ1-6,11,NA,NA,TRBV30,CAWSSRVVLHF,TGTGCCTGGAGTTCTCGAGTAGTCCTCCACTTT
TRBJ2-1,16,NA,TRBD2,TRBV28,CASSFRGGSSYNEQFF,TGTGCCAGCAGTTTTCGCGGCGGGAGCTCCTACAATGAGCAGTTCTTC
TRBJ1-3,16,NA,TRBD1,TRBV11-2,CASSFQGARAGNTIYF,TGTGCCAGCAGCTTTCAGGGGGCCAGGGCTGGAAACACCATATATTTT
TRBJ2-1,16,NA,TRBD2,TRBV9,CASSLGLSSSYNEQFF,TGTGCCAGCAGCTTGGGACTATCGAGCTCCTACAATGAGCAGTTCTTC
TRBJ2-3,18,once,TRBD2,TRBV11-2,CASSPLRAVAGRTDTQYF,TGTGCCAGCAGCCCTTTACGAGCGGTAGCGGGTCGCACAGATACGCAGTATTTT
TRBJ1-4,17,NA,NA,TRBV5-6,CASSLVAGSGRSEKLFF,TGTGCCAGCAGCTTGGTGGCGGGGTCAGGGAGGAGCGAAAAACTGTTTTTT
TRBJ1-1,12,NA,NA,TRBV29-1,CSVGQPNTEAFF,TGCAGCGTTGGACAGCCGAACACTGAAGCTTTCTTT
TRBJ2-7,15,NA,TRBD1,TRBV27,CASSLSGTGNYEQYF,TGTGCCAGCAGTTTATCCGGGACAGGGAACTACGAGCAGTACTTC
TRBJ2-3,14,NA,TRBD1,TRBV29-1,CSVRTGEGTDTQYF,TGCAGCGTTCGGACAGGGGAGGGCACAGATACGCAGTATTTT
TRBJ2-7,16,NA,TRBD1,TRBV11-2,CASSLIPGQGAYEQYF,TGTGCCAGCAGCTTAATCCCGGGACAGGGTGCCTACGAGCAGTACTTC
TRBJ1-2,15,NA,TRBD1,TRBV28,CASSLLTGTGDGYTF,TGTGCCAGCAGTTTATTGACCGGGACAGGGGATGGCTACACCTTC
TRBJ2-1,15,NA,TRBD2,TRBV4-1,CASSQVSGTYNEQFF,TGCGCCAGCAGCCAAGTTAGCGGGACCTACAATGAGCAGTTCTTC
TRBJ2-1,10,NA,NA,TRBV7-9,CASSFPEQFF,TGTGCCAGCAGCTTCCCAGAGCAGTTCTTC
TRBJ2-7,13,NA,TRBD2,TRBV28,CASSASGTYEQYF,TGTGCCAGCAGCGCTAGCGGGACCTACGAGCAGTACTTC
TRBJ2-7,14,NA,TRBD2,TRBV6-1,CASSEWGEGLEQYF,TGTGCCAGCAGTGAATGGGGGGAGGGCCTCGAGCAGTACTTC
TRBJ2-6,20,NA,NA,TRBV18,CASSPSRFRTPGSGANVLTF,TGTGCCAGCTCACCGTCACGGTTCCGGACACCTGGCTCTGGGGCCAACGTCCTGACTTTC
TRBJ2-7,14,NA,TRBD1,TRBV6-5,CASSSPGQTYEQYF,TGTGCCAGCAGTTCTCCGGGACAGACCTACGAGCAGTACTTC
TRBJ2-1,16,NA,TRBD2,TRBV4-1,CASSHQGSGGDNEQFF,TGCGCCAGCAGCCATCAGGGTAGCGGGGGTGACAATGAGCAGTTCTTC
TRBJ2-5,13,NA,NA,TRBV28,CASSDSAEETQYF,TGTGCCAGCAGTGACAGCGCTGAAGAGACCCAGTACTTC
TRBJ1-1,16,NA,NA,TRBV7-8,CASNTITGTTNTEAFF,TGTGCCAGCAACACCATAACCGGGACAACTAACACTGAAGCTTTCTTT
TRBJ2-7,16,NA,NA,TRBV2,CASSAREGAPSYEQYF,TGTGCCAGCAGCGCACGGGAGGGGGCCCCCTCCTACGAGCAGTACTTC
TRBJ2-3,14,NA,NA,TRBV7-9,CASSSLRQLDTQYF,TGTGCCAGCAGCTCCTTAAGACAGCTAGATACGCAGTATTTT
TRBJ2-7,14,NA,NA,TRBV7-9,CASSSTGSSYEQYF,TGTGCCAGCAGCTCCACAGGGAGTTCCTACGAGCAGTACTTC
TRBJ1-4,13,NA,NA,TRBV4-2,CASSLHGGEKLFF,TGTGCCAGCAGCCTTCATGGGGGGGAAAAACTGTTTTTT
TRBJ2-5,15,NA,TRBD1,TRBV11-2,CASSLGTGGRETQYF,TGTGCCAGCAGCTTAGGGACAGGGGGACGGGAGACCCAGTACTTC
TRBJ2-7,11,NA,NA,TRBV25-1,CASSAGYEQYF,TGTGCCAGCAGCGCCGGCTACGAGCAGTACTTC
TRBJ2-1,15,once,NA,TRBV19,CASSIGSGTTNEQFF,TGTGCCAGTAGTATCGGCAGCGGAACCACAAATGAGCAGTTCTTC
TRBJ1-2,13,NA,NA,TRBV5-1,CATSWGQDYGYTF,TGCGCCACCTCCTGGGGGCAGGACTATGGCTACACCTTC
TRBJ1-2,13,NA,NA,TRBV5-6,CASSLDINYGYTF,TGTGCCAGCAGCTTGGATATCAACTATGGCTACACCTTC